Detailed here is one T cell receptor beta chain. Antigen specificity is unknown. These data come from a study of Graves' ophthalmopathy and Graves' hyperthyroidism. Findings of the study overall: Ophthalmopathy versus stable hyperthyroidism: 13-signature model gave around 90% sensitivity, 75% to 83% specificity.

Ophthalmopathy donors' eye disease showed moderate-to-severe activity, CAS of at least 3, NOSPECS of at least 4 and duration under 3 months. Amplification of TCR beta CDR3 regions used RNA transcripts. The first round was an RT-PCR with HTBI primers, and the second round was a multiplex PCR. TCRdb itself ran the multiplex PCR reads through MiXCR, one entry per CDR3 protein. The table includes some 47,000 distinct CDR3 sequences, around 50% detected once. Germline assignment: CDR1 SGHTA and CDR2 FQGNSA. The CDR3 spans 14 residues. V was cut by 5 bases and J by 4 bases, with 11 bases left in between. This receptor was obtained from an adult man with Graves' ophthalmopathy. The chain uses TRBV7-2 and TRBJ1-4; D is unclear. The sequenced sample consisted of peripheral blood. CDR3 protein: CASSLKTVNEKLFF. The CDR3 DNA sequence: TGTGCCAGCAGCCTAAAGACCGTTAATGAAAAACTGTTTTTT.